This entry features one TCR beta chain sequence. The data were obtained in a study of T cell changes during pregnancy in multiple sclerosis. This CDR3 is built from 17 residues. With V trimmed by 8 bases and J by 4 bases, 18 bases remained unmatched. CDR1 and CDR2 (germline): WNHNN, SYGVQD (reference sequence). This table comes from immunoSEQ multiplex PCR, and its TCRdb copy is limited to in-frame clones, with some not included. The sample gives approximately 58,000 clones, over 80% of which show up once; 0.15% to 0.2% is in the top ten. The sample was CD4+ T cells from peripheral blood mononuclear cells, taken after pregnancy. The chain employs TRBV10-1 and TRBJ2-7, with 9 nucleotides matching TRBD2. The sequence derives from a female donor in good health, enrolled as a control in a pregnancy study. Written as DNA, the CDR3 is TGCGCCAGCGAAGATTTAAAGGAAGCGGGGGGTCAATACGAGCAGTACTTC. This encodes CASEDLKEAGGQYEQYF.